The rows below give T cell receptor beta chains drawn from one sample of a study of CD8 T cells in ankylosing spondylitis. TCRdb re-called the 5' RACE reads through MiXCR, storing one row per CDR3 protein. The sample lists fewer than 550,000 distinct CDR3 sequences, under 5.5% occurring once. The sequenced sample consisted of blood, either unsorted or a sorted T cell fraction (not recorded which). The receptors here all came from a male donor with ankylosing spondylitis. Each CDR3 is given with its conserved first and last residue. D genes are given only for firm matches. Part of the rows lack a size; the others show once, few, many or a class for expanded clones.

J gene	clone size	V gene	D gene	CDR3 protein	CDR3 DNA
TRBJ1-2	many	TRBV7-2	TRBD1	CASTQGVNYGYTF	TGTGCCAGCACACAGGGGGTTAACTATGGCTACACCTTC
TRBJ2-5	many	TRBV7-2	NA	CASGAGTQETQYF	TGTGCCAGCGGGGCGGGGACCCAAGAGACCCAGTACTTC
TRBJ2-2	many	TRBV10-3	NA	CAVSRTGELFF	TGTGCCGTCTCACGGACCGGGGAGCTGTTTTTT
TRBJ2-2	many	TRBV7-2	TRBD2	CASSLSGTGTGELFF	TGTGCCAGCAGCTTAAGCGGGACCGGCACCGGGGAGCTGTTTTTT
TRBJ2-7	many	TRBV20-1	NA	CSARVDTNEQYF	TGCAGTGCTAGAGTGGACACCAACGAGCAGTACTTC
TRBJ2-7	NA	TRBV28	TRBD1	CASSLIATGGAYEQYF	TGTGCCAGCAGTCTTATCGCGACAGGGGGTGCCTACGAGCAGTACTTC
TRBJ1-4	many	TRBV20-1	NA	CSAPVATNEKLFF	TGCAGTGCTCCAGTCGCAACTAATGAAAAACTGTTTTTT
TRBJ1-3	many	TRBV4-3	NA	CASSQDPYASSGNTIYF	TGCGCCAGCAGCCAAGATCCGTACGCGTCCTCTGGAAACACCATATATTTT
TRBJ2-3	many	TRBV6-1	NA	CASREGGSNGDTQYF	TGTGCCAGCAGAGAAGGGGGGAGTAACGGGGATACGCAGTATTTT
TRBJ2-1	NA	TRBV20-1	TRBD1	CSARKIGQGDNEQFF	TGCAGTGCTAGAAAAATTGGACAGGGAGACAATGAGCAGTTCTTC
TRBJ1-2	many	TRBV6-5	TRBD1	CASSYSEAGGNYGYTF	TGTGCCAGCAGTTACTCGGAGGCAGGGGGCAATTATGGCTACACCTTC
TRBJ2-6	few	TRBV15	NA	CATSHAGANVLTF	TGTGCCACCAGCCATGCTGGGGCCAACGTCCTGACTTTC
TRBJ2-7	many	TRBV5-1	NA	CASSAYPHSTYEQYF	TGCGCCAGCAGCGCCTACCCGCACAGTACCTACGAGCAGTACTTC
TRBJ2-1	many	TRBV5-1	NA	CASSLVRGGAYNEQFF	TGCGCCAGCAGCTTGGTAAGGGGGGGGGCCTACAATGAGCAGTTCTTC
TRBJ2-6	many	TRBV20-1	NA	CSASTPGQPRANVLTF	TGCAGTGCTAGTACCCCCGGACAGCCCCGGGCCAACGTCCTGACTTTC
TRBJ2-3	many	TRBV7-2	NA	CASSLGFSGASDTQYF	TGTGCCAGCAGCTTAGGGTTTAGCGGAGCCTCAGATACGCAGTATTTT
TRBJ1-1	many	TRBV27	TRBD1	CASSGGQGATEAFF	TGTGCCAGCAGTGGGGGACAGGGGGCCACTGAAGCTTTCTTT
TRBJ2-3	many	TRBV18	NA	CASSPPGIPGPDTQYF	TGTGCCAGCTCACCTCCAGGGATACCCGGACCAGATACGCAGTATTTT
TRBJ2-2	many	TRBV9	TRBD1	CASSVSQGAAGELFF	TGTGCCAGCAGCGTCTCACAGGGGGCGGCCGGGGAGCTGTTTTTT
TRBJ2-7	NA	TRBV18	NA	CASSPSRGKDEQYF	TGTGCCAGCTCACCGTCGAGGGGAAAGGACGAGCAGTACTTC
TRBJ2-3	many	TRBV29-1	NA	CSVEDRTRTDTQYF	TGCAGCGTTGAAGATCGCACCCGCACAGATACGCAGTATTTT
TRBJ1-6	many	TRBV6-1	NA	CASSPTVGRGSPLHF	TGTGCCAGCAGTCCTACTGTGGGGAGGGGATCACCCCTCCACTTT
TRBJ1-2	many	TRBV20-1	NA	CSARDKPLTQGNYGYTF	TGCAGTGCTAGAGATAAGCCCCTGACACAGGGTAACTATGGCTACACCTTC
TRBJ1-1	many	TRBV12-3/TRBV12-4	NA	CASTPPAGGQAFF	TGTGCCAGCACTCCTCCAGCGGGGGGCCAAGCTTTCTTT
TRBJ2-2	NA	TRBV5-6	NA	CASSLPGANTGELFF	TGTGCCAGCAGCTTGCCAGGGGCGAACACCGGGGAGCTGTTTTTT
TRBJ1-2	many	TRBV29-1	NA	CSVLWTDNYGYTF	TGCAGCGTTCTGTGGACGGACAACTATGGCTACACCTTC
TRBJ2-3	many	TRBV6-1	NA	CASNLERRADTQYF	TGTGCCAGCAACCTAGAGCGGAGGGCAGATACGCAGTATTTT
TRBJ2-7	NA	TRBV25-1	TRBD2	CASSEWGGSEQYF	TGTGCCAGCAGCGAGTGGGGGGGGTCCGAGCAGTACTTC
TRBJ2-3	many	TRBV5-1	NA	CASSLGGYTDTQYF	TGCGCCAGCAGTTTAGGGGGATACACAGATACGCAGTATTTT
TRBJ2-7	many	TRBV7-2	NA	CASSFQGRISYEQYF	TGTGCCAGCAGCTTTCAAGGACGTATTTCCTACGAGCAGTACTTC
TRBJ2-4	many	TRBV7-2	TRBD1	CASSPRTGTDIQYF	TGTGCCAGCAGCCCTCGGACAGGGACGGACATTCAGTACTTC
TRBJ1-1	NA	TRBV20-1	NA	CSASLSPQVLNTEAFF	TGCAGTGCTAGCCTATCTCCCCAGGTCTTGAACACTGAAGCTTTCTTT
TRBJ1-1	many	TRBV25-1	NA	CASSDLDRTAEAFF	TGTGCCAGCAGTGACCTTGACAGAACGGCTGAAGCTTTCTTT
TRBJ2-3	many	TRBV4-2	TRBD2	CASSQGTSGGLGTDTQYF	TGTGCCAGCAGCCAAGGGACTAGCGGGGGGCTCGGCACAGATACGCAGTATTTT
TRBJ1-5	many	TRBV5-1	NA	CASSLDPAGSNQPQHF	TGCGCCAGCAGCTTGGATCCCGCTGGCAGCAATCAGCCCCAGCATTTT
TRBJ2-5	NA	TRBV18	NA	CASSPPRTDQETQYF	TGTGCCAGCTCACCACCGAGAACAGACCAAGAGACCCAGTACTTC
TRBJ2-5	many	TRBV4-2	NA	CASSQEAGLETQYF	TGTGCCAGCAGCCAAGAGGCCGGGCTTGAGACCCAGTACTTC
TRBJ2-1	many	TRBV7-2	TRBD1	CASSLDPGGEKFF	TGTGCCAGCAGCTTAGATCCAGGGGGTGAGAAGTTCTTC
TRBJ1-1	few	TRBV18	TRBD1	CASSPNTVQGGTEAFF	TGTGCCAGCTCACCAAATACCGTCCAGGGGGGGACTGAAGCTTTCTTT
TRBJ2-1	many	TRBV5-1	NA	CASSLAVGAAYNEQFF	TGCGCCAGCAGCTTGGCCGTCGGAGCAGCCTACAATGAGCAGTTCTTC
TRBJ1-2	many	TRBV7-2	TRBD1	CASSQTRGDYGYTF	TGTGCCAGCAGTCAGACCAGGGGGGACTATGGCTACACCTTC
TRBJ2-7	many	TRBV10-3	NA	CAISESPAYEQYF	TGTGCCATCAGTGAGTCTCCAGCCTACGAGCAGTACTTC
TRBJ2-7	many	TRBV7-8	NA	CASSFYRESYEQYF	TGTGCCAGCAGCTTCTACAGGGAATCCTACGAGCAGTACTTC
TRBJ1-2	many	TRBV28	NA	CASTRADPISYTF	TGTGCCAGCACCCGAGCTGACCCTATTAGCTACACCTTC
TRBJ2-1	many	TRBV5-5	NA	CASSLSWRTSYNEQFF	TGTGCCAGCAGCCTCTCTTGGCGAACCTCCTACAATGAGCAGTTCTTC
TRBJ1-2	many	TRBV5-1	NA	CASSLAAGTHYGYTF	TGCGCCAGCAGCTTGGCCGCAGGGACCCACTATGGCTACACCTTC
TRBJ2-1	many	TRBV4-2	NA	CASSQDSDTYNEQFF	TGTGCCAGCAGCCAAGATTCCGACACTTACAATGAGCAGTTCTTC
TRBJ1-5	many	TRBV4-2	NA	CASSQGIGVGDGNQPQHF	TGTGCCAGCAGCCAAGGGATTGGCGTAGGGGATGGTAATCAGCCCCAGCATTTT
TRBJ1-6	many	TRBV5-1	NA	CASSPRTDNSPLHF	TGCGCCAGCAGCCCCCGGACAGATAATTCACCCCTCCACTTT
TRBJ1-1	many	TRBV7-9	NA	CASSPKNSNTEAFF	TGTGCCAGCAGCCCTAAAAACTCGAACACTGAAGCTTTCTTT
TRBJ2-1	many	TRBV12-3/TRBV12-4	NA	CASQPSGGEQFF	TGTGCCAGTCAGCCTAGTGGGGGTGAGCAGTTCTTC
TRBJ2-2	many	TRBV6-1	TRBD2	CASTQGLPLVTGELFF	TGTGCCAGCACCCAGGGACTACCGTTGGTTACCGGGGAGCTGTTTTTT
TRBJ1-5	many	TRBV12-3/TRBV12-4	NA	CASSPDRKNQPQHF	TGTGCCAGCAGCCCTGACAGGAAGAATCAGCCCCAGCATTTT
TRBJ1-2	many	TRBV12-3/TRBV12-4	TRBD1	CASSRGGAGDYGYTF	TGTGCCAGCAGTCGAGGGGGCGCAGGGGACTATGGCTACACCTTC